This entry lists 12 T cell receptor beta chains sequenced from one sample in a study of PD-1 blockade in classical Hodgkin lymphoma. TCRdb's copy holds only in-frame clones and misses some; the assay was immunoSEQ multiplex PCR. The sample lists more than 95,000 clones, approximately 89% occurring once. The time point was: cycle 4 day 1 (C4D1), after 6 weeks of nivolumab. Each and every patient relapsed after autologous stem cell transplantation, and patients got differing brentuximab vedotin exposure. Sequences were derived from peripheral blood mononuclear cells (PBMCs), sampled before the fourth cycle of nivolumab. The receptors come from a human donor with classical Hodgkin lymphoma.

The V and J genes are TRBV7-9 and TRBJ1-2; no clear D gene. This CDR3 has 14 amino acids. Germline-derived CDR1 and CDR2 are SEHNR and FQNEAQ (reference sequence). Trimming stripped 4 bases from V and 4 bases from J, with 13 bases between. The CDR3 loop reads CASSYPGGFYGYTF. The CDR3, as DNA: TGTGCCAGCAGCTACCCGGGCGGATTCTATGGCTACACCTTC.

The chain joins TRBV28 to TRBJ2-2; D remains ambiguous. Trimming took off 8 bases at V and 7 bases at J, with 8 bases between the two ends. The CDR3 totals 11 residues. Germline V gives CDR1 MDHEN, CDR2 SYDVKM. CDR3 amino acids: CASQKVGELFF. In DNA, the CDR3 is TGTGCCAGCCAGAAGGTCGGGGAGCTGTTTTTT.

This clone came up a few times. The V and J genes are TRBV6-5 and TRBJ2-7; D unresolved. V lost 4 bases to trimming and J lost 0 bases, with 10 bases between them. CDR1 is MNHEY, CDR2 SVGAGI, per germline. The length of the CDR3 is 14 residues. The CDR3 DNA reads as TGTGCCAGCAGTTCCCCGTCCGTCTCCTACGAGCAGTACTTC. Residues: CASSSPSVSYEQYF.

A word on this clone: The junction differs from germline at one of its ends, possibly a read error. Additional DNA sequences in this sample encode the identical CDR3. The CDR3 sequence: CASKGQNYGYTF. CDR3 DNA sequence: TGCGCCAGCAAGGGACAGAACTATGGCTATACCTTC. The chain is built from TRBV10-2 and TRBJ1-2; 7 nucleotides line up with TRBD1. The CDR3 runs to 12 residues. Germline V CDR1 and CDR2: WSHSY, SAAADI.

The chain has TRBV11-3 and TRBJ1-1; 8 positions agree with TRBD1. The germline CDR1 and CDR2 sequences are SGHNT and YENEEA. CDR3 length: 13 residues. V lost 3 bases and J lost 3; bases outside the gene matches: 0. The CDR3 loop reads CASSLTGDTEAFF. In DNA form, the CDR3 reads TGTGCCAGCAGCTTGACAGGGGACACTGAAGCTTTCTTT. Full variable domain (outside the CDR3, taken from reference TRBV11-3 and TRBJ1-1): EAGVVQSPRYKIIEKKQPVAFWCNPISGHNTLYWYLQNLGQGPELLIRYENEEAVDDSQLPKDRFSAERLKGVDSTLKIQPAELGDSAVYLCASSLTGDTEAFFGQGTRLTVV.

The rearrangement links TRBV18 to TRBJ1-2; D is undetermined. This CDR3 is built from 14 residues. The germline CDR1 and CDR2 sequences are KGHSH and LQKENI. The germline V and J ends were trimmed by 3 bases and 7 bases, with 15 bases remaining between them. The chain's CDR3 is CASSPDVGKLGYTF. CDR3 bases: TGTGCCAGCTCACCTGACGTGGGGAAACTTGGCTACACCTTC.

The chain combines TRBV6-5 with TRBJ1-2; tentatively, D is TRBD1 (5 bases). V was trimmed by 6 bases and J by 2 bases, leaving 13 bases between them. This CDR3 has 14 residues. From germline, CDR1 is MNHEY and CDR2 SVGAGI. CDR3 sequence: CASSVGGANYGYTF. The DNA for the CDR3 is TGTGCCAGCAGCGTCGGTGGGGCCAACTATGGCTACACCTTC.

V is TRBV28 and J is TRBJ2-5; D unresolved. Per germline, CDR1 MDHEN and CDR2 SYDVKM. The germline V and J ends were trimmed by 3 bases and 0 bases, with 5 bases remaining between them. The CDR3 is 13 amino acids. The CDR3 nucleotides are TGTGCCAGCAGTTTCACGTACCAAGAGACCCAGTACTTC. It yields the protein CASSFTYQETQYF. Together with reference TRBV28 and TRBJ2-5, the CDR3 gives the full variable domain: DVKVTQSSRYLVKRTGEKVFLECVQDMDHENMFWYRQDPGLGLRLIYFSYDVKMKEKGDIPEGYSVSREKKERFSLILESASTNQTSMYLCASSFTYQETQYFGPGTRLLVL.

The V call is TRBV19, the J call TRBJ2-5, with a weak D call TRBD1 (5 bases). Germline V CDR1 and CDR2: LNHDA, SQIVND (reference sequence). Trimming took 4 bases from V and 4 from J, leaving 13 bases between them. This CDR3 is built from 14 residues. The CDR3 loop is CASSNLLGLETQYF. CDR3 DNA sequence: TGTGCCAGTAGTAATCTATTGGGGCTAGAGACCCAGTACTTC.

This clone showed up just a few times. J is TRBJ2-2 and V is TRBV2; D not resolved. The CDR3 extends over 14 amino acids. In germline, CDR1 is SNHLY, CDR2 FYNNEI. Trimming removed 5 bases from V and 0 bases from J, with 7 bases in between. CDR3 in amino acids: CASSRLANTGELFF. The CDR3 nucleotides are TGTGCCAGCAGTCGACTTGCGAACACCGGGGAGCTGTTTTTT.

The gene calls are TRBV10-1 and TRBJ2-7; 14 bases align to TRBD2. Germline assignment: CDR1 WNHNN and CDR2 SYGVQD (reference sequence). This CDR3 is built from 17 residues. Trimming at V came to 6 bases and at J to 5 bases, leaving 12 bases not matched to a gene. The CDR3 nucleotides are TGCGCCAGCAGCGATGTTCCGGGACTAGCGGGAGTTAACGAGCAGTACTTC. Translating gives CASSDVPGLAGVNEQYF.

This chain connects TRBV6-6 to TRBJ1-2; perhaps TRBD1 as D (5 bases). Germline V CDR1 and CDR2: MNHNY, SVGAGI (reference sequence). Trimming left V 7 bases short and J 6 bases short, with 15 bases between. This CDR3 is 13 amino acids long. The CDR3 coding sequence is TGTGCCAGCAACCCGAGGAGGGGCGATGGCTACACCTTC. Protein: CASNPRRGDGYTF.